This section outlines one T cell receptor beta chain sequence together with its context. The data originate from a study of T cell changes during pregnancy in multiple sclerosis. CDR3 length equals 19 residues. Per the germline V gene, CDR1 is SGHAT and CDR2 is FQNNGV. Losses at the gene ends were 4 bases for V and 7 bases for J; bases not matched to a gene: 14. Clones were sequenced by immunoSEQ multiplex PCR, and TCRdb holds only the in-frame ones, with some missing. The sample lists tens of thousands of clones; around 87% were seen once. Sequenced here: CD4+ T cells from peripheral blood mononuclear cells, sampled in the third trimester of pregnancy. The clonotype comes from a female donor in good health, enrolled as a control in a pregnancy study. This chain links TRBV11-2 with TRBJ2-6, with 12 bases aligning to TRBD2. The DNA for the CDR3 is TGTGCCAGCAGCTCAATTCTAGCGGGAGGGAACACAGGTGCCAACGTCCTGACTTTC. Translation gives CASSSILAGGNTGANVLTF.